A selection of T cell receptor beta chains follows, all from one sample in a study of T cells in Graves' hyperthyroidism and ophthalmopathy. TCRdb re-called the multiplex PCR reads through MiXCR, storing one row per CDR3 protein. The sample consists of 300,000 to 400,000 distinct CDR3 sequences, roughly 14% of them appearing once. Sequences were obtained from blood. These receptors originate from a woman aged 60-75 years with Graves' hyperthyroidism. CDR3s include the opening cysteine and the closing phenylalanine or tryptophan. Fields, in order: clone size, J gene, V gene, D gene, CDR3 protein, CDR3 DNA. A D gene is named only where the DNA matches it firmly. Only some rows state a clone size, as once, few, many or a class for expanded clones.

>NA|TRBJ2-3|TRBV28|TRBD1
CASSSEKGARDTQYF
TGTGCCAGCAGTTCAGAGAAGGGGGCGCGGGATACGCAGTATTTT
>NA|TRBJ1-2|TRBV20-1|NA
CSARDWQGFSGYTF
TGCAGTGCTAGAGATTGGCAGGGGTTCTCTGGCTACACCTTC
>many|TRBJ2-1|TRBV5-1|NA
CASSLRYEQFF
TGCGCCAGCAGCTTACGGTATGAGCAGTTCTTC
>many|TRBJ2-5|TRBV19|NA
CASSPSLQETQYF
TGTGCCAGTAGTCCCTCTTTGCAAGAGACCCAGTACTTC
>few|TRBJ2-1|TRBV12-5|NA
CASGPLGIYNEQFF
TGTGCTAGTGGACCACTGGGTATCTACAATGAGCAGTTCTTC
>NA|TRBJ1-2|TRBV4-1|NA
CASSLPGTNYGYTF
TGCGCCAGCAGCCTGCCAGGAACTAACTATGGCTACACCTTC
>NA|TRBJ2-7|TRBV16|TRBD2
CASSPSAGLSSYEQYF
TGTGCCAGCAGCCCTTCAGCGGGACTTAGCTCCTACGAGCAGTACTTC
>once|TRBJ1-6|TRBV13|NA
CASSQGRLYNSPLHF
TGTGCCAGCAGCCAGGGACGGCTCTATAATTCACCCCTCCACTTT
>few|TRBJ2-7|TRBV12-5|TRBD2
CASGFPGLAGAYEQYF
TGTGCTAGTGGTTTCCCTGGACTAGCGGGAGCCTACGAGCAGTACTTC
>NA|TRBJ1-1|TRBV29-1|NA
CSVLPLEEAEAFF
TGCAGCGTTTTGCCGTTAGAGGAGGCTGAAGCTTTCTTT
>NA|TRBJ2-6|TRBV7-9|NA
CASSWTLRRAGGSGANVLTF
TGTGCCAGCAGCTGGACTCTTCGAAGGGCGGGTGGCTCTGGGGCCAACGTCCTGACTTTC
>NA|TRBJ2-7|TRBV27|TRBD1
CASRVQGAFFHEQYF
TGTGCCAGCAGGGTACAGGGGGCGTTTTTCCACGAGCAGTACTTC
>many|TRBJ2-3|TRBV7-9|NA
CASSPSSGGVTDTQYF
TGTGCCAGCAGCCCGAGTAGCGGTGGGGTGACAGATACGCAGTATTTT
>many|TRBJ1-4|TRBV11-2|NA
CASSPTPLEKLFF
TGTGCCAGCAGCCCGACGCCTCTTGAAAAACTGTTTTTT
>many|TRBJ1-2|TRBV20-1|NA
CSAPMGLYGYTF
TGCAGTGCTCCAATGGGACTCTATGGCTACACCTTC
>NA|TRBJ1-6|TRBV10-1|TRBD1
CASSEQGQPNSPLHF
TGCGCCAGCAGTGAACAGGGACAGCCTAATTCACCCCTCCACTTT
>NA|TRBJ1-1|TRBV10-3|NA
CAIKGRDTEAFF
TGTGCCATCAAGGGGAGGGACACTGAAGCTTTCTTT
>few|TRBJ1-3|TRBV10-3|NA
CAISESVARRIGNTIYF
TGTGCCATCAGTGAGTCGGTTGCCCGGAGGATTGGAAACACCATATATTTT
>many|TRBJ2-7|TRBV20-1|NA
CSARLQGFSYEQYF
TGCAGTGCTAGACTCCAGGGGTTCTCCTACGAGCAGTACTTC
>NA|TRBJ2-3|TRBV18|NA
CASSPGHASTDTQYF
TGTGCCAGCTCCCCGGGACATGCTAGCACAGATACGCAGTATTTT
>many|TRBJ2-1|TRBV4-1|NA
CASSQGAVRNEQFF
TGCGCCAGCAGCCAAGGGGCAGTACGGAATGAGCAGTTCTTC
>many|TRBJ2-7|TRBV11-1|TRBD1
CASSPEGQGYEQYF
TGTGCCAGCAGCCCGGAGGGACAGGGCTACGAGCAGTACTTC
>once|TRBJ1-3|TRBV19|NA
CASLGGDSYSGNTIYF
TGTGCCAGTTTGGGAGGAGACAGCTACTCTGGAAACACCATATATTTT
>many|TRBJ2-3|TRBV18|NA
CASSPPFPGGTQYF
TGTGCCAGCTCACCACCCTTTCCTGGGGGGACGCAGTATTTT
>many|TRBJ2-7|TRBV29-1|TRBD2
CSVLAGVRDEQYF
TGCAGCGTTTTAGCGGGAGTAAGGGACGAGCAGTACTTC
>NA|TRBJ2-7|TRBV19|TRBD2
CASSVKGLAGDSYEQYF
TGTGCCAGTAGTGTCAAGGGACTAGCGGGAGACTCCTACGAGCAGTACTTC
>many|TRBJ2-1|TRBV5-1|NA
CASSPGEVYNEQFF
TGCGCCAGCAGCCCAGGGGAGGTATACAATGAGCAGTTCTTC
>many|TRBJ2-7|TRBV5-1|NA
CASSLSANSYEQYF
TGCGCCAGCAGCTTGTCGGCAAACTCCTACGAGCAGTACTTC
>many|TRBJ1-6|TRBV15|NA
CATSRTKDSPLHF
TGTGCCACCTCTCGGACGAAAGATTCACCCCTCCACTTT
>many|TRBJ2-1|TRBV12-5|NA
CASGLVLGGHYNEQFF
TGTGCTAGTGGTTTGGTACTTGGGGGTCACTACAATGAGCAGTTCTTC
>NA|TRBJ2-1|TRBV14|TRBD2
CASSQDLAALQFF
TGTGCCAGCAGCCAAGACCTAGCGGCACTGCAGTTCTTC
>many|TRBJ1-4|TRBV28|NA
CASSSLTVTNEKLFF
TGTGCCAGCAGTTCACTCACAGTAACTAATGAAAAACTGTTTTTT
>once|TRBJ2-7|TRBV5-1|TRBD1
CASSLGPGQDAYEQYF
TGCGCCAGCAGCTTAGGCCCGGGACAGGACGCCTACGAGCAGTACTTC
>many|TRBJ2-5|TRBV2|TRBD2
CADRGDQETQYF
TGTGCCGACCGGGGGGACCAAGAGACCCAGTACTTC
>NA|TRBJ2-1|TRBV3-1|NA
CATGAYNEQFF
TGTGCCACTGGGGCCTACAATGAGCAGTTCTTC
>few|TRBJ1-4|TRBV6-5|NA
CASSYLGTVATNEKLFF
TGTGCCAGCAGTTACTTGGGGACCGTTGCAACTAATGAAAAACTGTTTTTT
>many|TRBJ2-7|TRBV7-8|NA
CASSLDWHRTEQYF
TGTGCCAGCAGCTTAGATTGGCACAGAACCGAGCAGTACTTC
>few|TRBJ2-1|TRBV19|TRBD2
CASSIGWSPVAGGNTYNEQFF
TGTGCCAGTAGTATAGGATGGTCCCCCGTAGCGGGAGGAAATACCTACAATGAGCAGTTCTTC
>NA|TRBJ2-7|TRBV7-6|NA
CASSPMRRSGGYEQYF
TGTGCCAGCAGCCCTATGAGACGATCCGGGGGCTACGAGCAGTACTTC
>NA|TRBJ2-2|TRBV20-1|NA
CSARSGTVNTGELFF
TGCAGTGCTAGGTCCGGGACCGTGAACACCGGGGAGCTGTTTTTT
>many|TRBJ2-7|TRBV27|NA
CASSTTVSYEQYF
TGTGCCAGCAGTACGACAGTCTCCTACGAGCAGTACTTC
>few|TRBJ1-2|TRBV12-3/TRBV12-4|NA
CASGVPRKGYTF
TGTGCCAGCGGAGTGCCGCGAAAAGGCTACACCTTC
>many|TRBJ1-1|TRBV6-1|TRBD1
CASSGGGQTGRANTEAFF
TGTGCCAGCAGTGGGGGGGGTCAGACAGGGAGGGCGAACACTGAAGCTTTCTTT
>many|TRBJ2-2|TRBV30|NA
CAWSVNRQTGELFF
TGTGCCTGGAGTGTAAACAGGCAGACCGGGGAGCTGTTTTTT
>many|TRBJ1-2|TRBV6-1|NA
CASSEFGQGDYGYTF
TGTGCCAGCAGTGAATTTGGGCAGGGAGACTATGGCTACACCTTC
>NA|TRBJ2-3|TRBV12-5|NA
CASGSPVTDTQYF
TGTGCTAGTGGTTCCCCGGTCACAGATACGCAGTATTTT
>few|TRBJ2-5|TRBV7-9|NA
CASSVTGTYQETQYF
TGTGCCAGCAGCGTAACAGGGACATACCAAGAGACCCAGTACTTC
>few|TRBJ1-6|TRBV24-1|NA
CAATGLYNSPLHF
TGTGCCGCTACGGGACTTTATAATTCACCCCTCCACTTT
>many|TRBJ2-2|TRBV18|TRBD1
CASSPFQGDTGELFF
TGTGCCAGCTCACCTTTCCAGGGGGACACCGGGGAGCTGTTTTTT
>NA|TRBJ1-1|TRBV19|NA
CASRGPDEAFF
TGTGCCAGTAGGGGACCCGATGAAGCTTTCTTT
>many|TRBJ2-3|TRBV24-1|TRBD2
CATRDTPAGTDTQYF
TGTGCCACCAGAGACACCCCAGCGGGGACAGATACGCAGTATTTT
>many|TRBJ2-4|TRBV5-1|NA
CASSPAGSSDIQYF
TGCGCCAGCAGTCCGGCAGGGAGTTCGGACATTCAGTACTTC
>NA|TRBJ1-3|TRBV10-3|NA
CAISRTGNTIYF
TGTGCCATCTCCAGGACTGGAAACACCATATATTTT
>many|TRBJ1-4|TRBV27|NA
CASSFSRRAEKLFF
TGTGCCAGCAGTTTTTCACGGCGGGCGGAAAAACTGTTTTTT
>NA|TRBJ2-2|TRBV7-9|NA
CASSPRGNTGELFF
TGTGCCAGCAGCCCTCGGGGGAACACCGGGGAGCTGTTTTTT
>NA|TRBJ2-7|TRBV11-2|TRBD2
CASSPSPAGVAYEQYF
TGTGCCAGCAGCCCCTCTCCAGCGGGAGTTGCCTACGAGCAGTACTTC
>many|TRBJ1-6|TRBV28|NA
CASSPYRWSYNSPLHF
TGTGCCAGCAGTCCCTACAGGTGGTCCTATAATTCACCCCTCCACTTT